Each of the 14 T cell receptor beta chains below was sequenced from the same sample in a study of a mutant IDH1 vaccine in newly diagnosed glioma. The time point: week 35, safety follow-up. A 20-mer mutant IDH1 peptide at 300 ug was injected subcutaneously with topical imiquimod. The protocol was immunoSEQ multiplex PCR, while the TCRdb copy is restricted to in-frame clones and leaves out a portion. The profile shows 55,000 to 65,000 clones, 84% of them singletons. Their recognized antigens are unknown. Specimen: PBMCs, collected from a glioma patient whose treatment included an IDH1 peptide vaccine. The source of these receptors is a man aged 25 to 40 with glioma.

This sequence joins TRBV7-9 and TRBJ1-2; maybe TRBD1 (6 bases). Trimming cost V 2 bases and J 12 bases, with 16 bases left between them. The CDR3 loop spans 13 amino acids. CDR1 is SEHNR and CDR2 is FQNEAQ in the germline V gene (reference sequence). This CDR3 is CASSLSADRRDTF. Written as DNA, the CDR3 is TGTGCCAGCAGCTTATCAGCGGACAGAAGAGACACCTTC.

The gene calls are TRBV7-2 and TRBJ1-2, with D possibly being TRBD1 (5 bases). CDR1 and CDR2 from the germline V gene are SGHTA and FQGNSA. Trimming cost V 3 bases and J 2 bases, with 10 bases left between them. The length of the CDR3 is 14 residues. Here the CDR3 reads CASSLLSGNYGYTF. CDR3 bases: TGTGCCAGCAGCTTGCTTTCAGGGAACTATGGCTACACCTTC.

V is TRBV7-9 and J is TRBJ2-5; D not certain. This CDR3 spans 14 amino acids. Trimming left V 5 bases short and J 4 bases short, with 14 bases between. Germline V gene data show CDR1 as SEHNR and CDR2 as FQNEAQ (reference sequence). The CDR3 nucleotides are TGTGCCAGCAGCATTAGTCGCCCCGGAGAGACCCAGTACTTC. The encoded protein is CASSISRPGETQYF.

The CDR3 loop is CASKTGRGNSYEQYF. DNA of the CDR3: TGTGCCAGCAAGACAGGGAGGGGGAACTCCTACGAGCAGTACTTC. This sequence joins TRBV6-5 and TRBJ2-7; D may match TRBD1 or TRBD2 (7 bases each). The V end was cut by 7 bases, the J end by 0 bases, with 16 bases between. Germline V lookup: CDR1 MNHEY, CDR2 SVGAGI. The CDR3 covers 15 residues.

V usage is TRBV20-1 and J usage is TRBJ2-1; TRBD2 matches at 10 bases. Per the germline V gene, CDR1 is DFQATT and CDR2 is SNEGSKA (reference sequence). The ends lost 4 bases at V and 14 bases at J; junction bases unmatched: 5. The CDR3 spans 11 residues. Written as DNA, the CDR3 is TGCAGTGCTAACACTCTAGCGGGGGAGTTCTTC. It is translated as CSANTLAGEFF.

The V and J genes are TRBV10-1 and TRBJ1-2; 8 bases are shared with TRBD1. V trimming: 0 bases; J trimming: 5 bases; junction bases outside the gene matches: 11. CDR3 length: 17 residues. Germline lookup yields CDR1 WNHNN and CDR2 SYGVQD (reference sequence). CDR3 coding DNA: TGCGCCAGCAGTGAGTCGGCCGGCCGACAGGGGCTATATGGCTACACCTTC. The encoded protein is CASSESAGRQGLYGYTF.

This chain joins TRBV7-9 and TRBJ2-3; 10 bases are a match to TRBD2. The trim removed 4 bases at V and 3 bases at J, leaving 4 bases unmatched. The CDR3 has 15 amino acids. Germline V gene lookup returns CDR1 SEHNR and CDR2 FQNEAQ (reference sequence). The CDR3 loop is CASSWTSGKTDTQYF. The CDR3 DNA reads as TGTGCCAGCAGCTGGACTAGCGGCAAGACAGATACGCAGTATTTT. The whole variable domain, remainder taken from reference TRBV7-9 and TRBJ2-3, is DTGVSQNPRHKITKRGQNVTFRCDPISEHNRLYWYRQTLGQGPEFLTYFQNEAQLEKSRLLSDRFSAERPKGSFSTLEIQRTEQGDSAMYLCASSWTSGKTDTQYFGPGTRLTVL.

The CDR3 region is CASSQAGLPGSSPYEQYF. The CDR3, as DNA: TGTGCCAGCAGCCAAGCGGGACTACCCGGAAGCTCACCCTACGAGCAGTACTTC. The chain uses TRBV4-2 and TRBJ2-7; 7 nucleotides agree with TRBD2. Germline V CDR1 and CDR2: LGHNA, YNFKEQ. This CDR3 is built from 18 residues. Losses at the gene ends were 1 base for V and 2 bases for J; bases not matched to a gene: 14.

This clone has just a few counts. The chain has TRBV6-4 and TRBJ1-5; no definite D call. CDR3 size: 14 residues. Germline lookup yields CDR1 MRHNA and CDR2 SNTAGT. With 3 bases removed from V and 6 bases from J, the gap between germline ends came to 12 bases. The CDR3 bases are TGTGCCAGCAGTGAGTACACCGCGGGTCAGCCCCAGCATTTT. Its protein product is CASSEYTAGQPQHF.

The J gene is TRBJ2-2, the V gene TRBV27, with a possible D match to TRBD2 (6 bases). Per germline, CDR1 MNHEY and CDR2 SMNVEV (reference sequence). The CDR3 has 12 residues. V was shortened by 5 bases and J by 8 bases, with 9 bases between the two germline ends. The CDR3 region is CASSHGRGELFF. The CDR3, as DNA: TGTGCCAGCAGTCACGGGAGAGGGGAGCTGTTTTTT.

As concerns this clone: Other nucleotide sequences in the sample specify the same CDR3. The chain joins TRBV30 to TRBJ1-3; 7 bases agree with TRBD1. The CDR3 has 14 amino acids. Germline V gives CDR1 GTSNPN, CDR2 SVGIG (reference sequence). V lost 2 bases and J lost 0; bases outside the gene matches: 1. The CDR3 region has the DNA TGTGCCTGGAGTCGGGACAGCTCTGGAAACACCATATATTTT. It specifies CAWSRDSSGNTIYF.

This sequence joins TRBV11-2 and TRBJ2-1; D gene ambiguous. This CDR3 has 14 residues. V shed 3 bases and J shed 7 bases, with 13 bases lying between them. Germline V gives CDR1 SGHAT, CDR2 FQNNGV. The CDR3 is CASSLGIGLNEQFF. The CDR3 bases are TGTGCCAGCAGCTTGGGGATAGGGCTGAATGAGCAGTTCTTC.

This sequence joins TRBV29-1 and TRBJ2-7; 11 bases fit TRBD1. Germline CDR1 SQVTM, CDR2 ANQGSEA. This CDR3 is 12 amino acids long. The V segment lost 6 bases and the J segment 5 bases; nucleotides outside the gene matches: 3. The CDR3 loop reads CSVGQGVDEQYF. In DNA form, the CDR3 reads TGCAGCGTGGGACAGGGGGTCGACGAGCAGTACTTC.

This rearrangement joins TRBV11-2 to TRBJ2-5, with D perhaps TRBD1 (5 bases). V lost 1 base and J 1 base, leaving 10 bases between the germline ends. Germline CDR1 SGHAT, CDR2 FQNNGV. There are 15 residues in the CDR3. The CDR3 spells CASSLVTVPQETQYF. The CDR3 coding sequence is TGTGCCAGCAGCTTAGTGACAGTTCCCCAAGAGACCCAGTACTTC. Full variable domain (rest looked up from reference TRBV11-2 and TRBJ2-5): EAGVAQSPRYKIIEKRQSVAFWCNPISGHATLYWYQQILGQGPKLLIQFQNNGVVDDSQLPKDRFSAERLKGVDSTLKIQPAKLEDSAVYLCASSLVTVPQETQYFGPGTRLLVL.